Listed here are 25 T cell receptor beta chains from one sample, sequenced in a study of CD8 T cells in ankylosing spondylitis. TCRdb itself ran the 5' RACE reads through MiXCR, one entry per CDR3 protein. The sample has a few hundred thousand distinct CDR3 sequences; roughly a tenth are singletons. The sample comprised blood, either unsorted or a sorted T cell fraction (not recorded which). These receptors were taken from a male donor with ankylosing spondylitis or in good health (not recorded which).

This clonotype came up many times. CDR3: CASSLGDNYGYTF. The CDR3, as DNA: TGCGCCAGCAGCTTGGGGGATAACTATGGCTACACCTTC. V gene TRBV5-1 combines with J gene TRBJ1-2, with D uncertain. V was clipped by 0 bases and J by 1 base, with 4 bases between them. The germline V gene has CDR1 SGHRS and CDR2 YFSETQ. The CDR3 has 13 amino acids.

The chain joins TRBV24-1 to TRBJ2-3; 10 nucleotides agree with TRBD2. The CDR3 has 14 residues. Germline V gene sequence: CDR1 KGHDR, CDR2 SFDVKD. V shed 7 bases, J shed 4 bases, and the junction held 4 bases outside the gene matches. CDR3 region: CATSLAGAPDTQYF. The CDR3 DNA follows: TGTGCCACCAGCCTAGCGGGGGCCCCAGATACGCAGTATTTT.

The chain links TRBV12-3 or TRBV12-4 to TRBJ2-1; 11 bases are shared with TRBD1. The CDR3 covers 13 residues. The V and J ends lost 7 bases and 8 bases, in that order; junction bases with no gene match: 4. CDR3 sequence reads: CASTRTGGDEQFF. CDR3 DNA: TGTGCCAGCACCCGGACAGGGGGCGATGAGCAGTTCTTC.

This clonotype was observed at least ten times. The chain combines TRBV29-1 with TRBJ1-4; TRBD1 agrees at 9 bases. Looked up from germline, CDR1 is SQVTM and CDR2 is ANQGSEA. The junction had 10 bases not matched to a gene; V was cut back by 7 bases and J by 7 bases. The CDR3 consists of 14 residues. CDR3 DNA: TGCAGCGCCTGCGTGGGACAGGGAAGTGAAAAACTGTTTTTT. Its protein is CSACVGQGSEKLFF.

The V and J genes are TRBV5-1 and TRBJ2-5; D gene ambiguous. The CDR3 length is 13 residues. Germline CDR1 SGHRS, CDR2 YFSETQ. The V end lost 3 bases, the J end lost 5 bases, and 11 bases lay between the germline ends. Written as DNA, the CDR3 is TGCGCCAGCAGCTCCGGCGTCCGGGAGACCCAGTACTTC. Residues: CASSSGVRETQYF.

This clonotype was counted only a few times. The chain has TRBV7-2 and TRBJ1-2; weak D call: TRBD1 (6 bases). Germline V gene data show CDR1 as SGHTA and CDR2 as FQGNSA. V was shortened by 1 base and J by 6 bases, with 15 bases between the two germline ends. The CDR3 loop spans 15 amino acids. CDR3 loop: CASSLGWAGANGYTF. As DNA, the CDR3 is TGTGCCAGCAGCTTAGGGTGGGCAGGGGCGAATGGCTACACCTTC.

This clonotype was counted ten times or more. This chain links TRBV29-1 with TRBJ1-2; D call uncertain. Germline V gene lookup returns CDR1 SQVTM and CDR2 ANQGSEA. Trimming removed 0 bases from V and 7 bases from J, with 15 bases in between. This CDR3 region has 14 residues. DNA for the CDR3: TGCAGCGTTGAAGATCTTCAGGAGGCTTTTGGCTACACCTTC. Its protein is CSVEDLQEAFGYTF.

This clonotype was seen many times. The V and J genes are TRBV4-2 and TRBJ2-7, with TRBD2 matching over 15 bases. The CDR3 totals 17 residues. From germline, CDR1 is LGHNA and CDR2 YNFKEQ. The V and J ends lost 3 bases and 3 bases, in that order; junction bases with no gene match: 6. CDR3 region: CASSQDGTSGGIYEQYF. CDR3 nucleotide sequence: TGTGCCAGCAGCCAGGACGGGACTAGCGGGGGGATCTACGAGCAGTACTTC.

The chain joins TRBV5-1 to TRBJ2-1; 7 bases fit TRBD2. V shed 6 bases and J 0 bases; nucleotides not matched to a gene: 6. The CDR3 sequence is 15 residues long. Per germline, CDR1 SGHRS and CDR2 YFSETQ. This CDR3 is CASTEGGSSYNEQFF. CDR3 nucleotides: TGCGCCAGCACGGAAGGCGGGAGCTCCTACAATGAGCAGTTCTTC.

Many counts were recorded for this clonotype. V gene TRBV4-2 combines with J gene TRBJ2-1; maybe TRBD2 (6 bases). This CDR3 comprises 15 residues. V was pared by 0 bases and J by 9 bases, with 15 bases between. Germline CDR1 and CDR2: LGHNA and YNFKEQ. The CDR3 loop reads CASSQDLGGRSEQFF. As DNA, the CDR3 is TGTGCCAGCAGCCAAGATCTAGGAGGGCGCAGTGAGCAGTTCTTC.

The rearrangement uses TRBV20-1 and TRBJ2-7; 10 bases match TRBD1. The germline V gene encodes CDR1 DFQATT and CDR2 SNEGSKA (reference sequence). This CDR3 is 17 amino acids long. V lost 3 bases and J lost 2; bases outside the gene matches: 13. CDR3 DNA: TGCAGTGCTAGTAGAGACGACAGGGGGCTCTTTCCCTACGAGCAGTACTTC. It encodes CSASRDDRGLFPYEQYF.

Many counts were recorded for this clonotype. This chain uses TRBV5-1 with TRBJ1-3; D not resolved. V lost 0 bases and J 0 bases, leaving 10 bases between the germline ends. The CDR3 extends over 16 amino acids. Looked up from germline, CDR1 is SGHRS and CDR2 is YFSETQ. CDR3: CASSLEYKASGNTIYF. In DNA, the CDR3 is TGCGCCAGCAGCTTGGAATACAAGGCCTCTGGAAACACCATATATTTT. Supplemented by reference TRBV5-1 and TRBJ1-3, the full variable domain reads KAGVTQTPRYLIKTRGQQVTLSCSPISGHRSVSWYQQTPGQGLQFLFEYFSETQRNKGNFPGRFSGRQFSNSRSEMNVSTLELGDSALYLCASSLEYKASGNTIYFGEGSWLTVV.

In this sample, this clonotype turned up many times. This chain connects TRBV5-6 to TRBJ2-3, with D perhaps matching TRBD1 (5 bases). With 4 bases removed from V and 0 bases from J, the gap between germline ends came to 12 bases. The CDR3 has 15 amino acids. Germline V gene sequence: CDR1 SGHDT, CDR2 YYEEEE. The CDR3 region has the DNA TGTGCCAGCAGCCTGATCGACAGAAGCACAGATACGCAGTATTTT. Amino acid sequence: CASSLIDRSTDTQYF. Full variable domain (missing parts from reference TRBV5-6 and TRBJ2-3): DAGVTQSPTHLIKTRGQQVTLRCSPKSGHDTVSWYQQALGQGPQFIFQYYEEEERQRGNFPDRFSGHQFPNYSSELNVNALLLGDSALYLCASSLIDRSTDTQYFGPGTRLTVL.

This clonotype was detected only a few times. The gene calls are TRBV6-1 and TRBJ2-1; 11 bases line up with TRBD2. Germline V gene data show CDR1 as MNHNS and CDR2 as SASEGT. The CDR3 is 14 residues long. The V gene end was trimmed by 7 bases and the J gene end by 9 bases; junction bases not matched to a gene: 8. This CDR3 is CASIPGTSGGEQFF. Here the CDR3 DNA reads TGTGCCAGCATACCGGGAACTAGCGGGGGTGAGCAGTTCTTC.

This clonotype has a count of ten or more. The gene calls are TRBV3-1 and TRBJ1-2, with a possible D match to TRBD1 (5 bases). Trimming removed 2 bases at V and 4 bases at J, with 11 bases between. The CDR3 runs to 14 residues. Germline V gives CDR1 LGHDT, CDR2 YNNKEL (reference sequence). The CDR3 region is CASSQPGSLYGYTF. CDR3 DNA sequence: TGTGCCAGCAGCCAACCAGGGAGTCTCTATGGCTACACCTTC. Full variable domain (rest looked up from reference TRBV3-1 and TRBJ1-2): DTAVSQTPKYLVTQMGNDKSIKCEQNLGHDTMYWYKQDSKKFLKIMFSYNNKELIINETVPNRFSPKSPDKAHLNLHINSLELGDSAVYFCASSQPGSLYGYTFGSGTRLTVV.

This clonotype was picked up a small number of times. This chain uses TRBV6-2 or TRBV6-3 with TRBJ1-5; D might be TRBD1 (5 bases). The germline gives CDR1 MNHEY, CDR2 SVGEGT. Trimming cost V 7 bases and J 2 bases, with 18 bases left between them. The CDR3 extends over 16 amino acids. Written as DNA, the CDR3 is TGTGCCAGCACAGTAGGGGAATGGTTCGGCAATCAGCCCCAGCATTTT. It yields the protein CASTVGEWFGNQPQHF.

About this clonotype itself: The junction does not match germline at one end; this may be a read error. The genes are TRBV11-2 and TRBJ2-1, with 8 bases identical to TRBD2. Germline CDR1 SGHAT, CDR2 FQNNGV. The CDR3 length is 19 residues. The CDR3 sequence is CASSLDGTRGDFSFNEQFF. As DNA, the CDR3 is TGTGCCAGCAGCTTAGACGGGACTAGAGGTGACTTCTCCTTCAATGAGCAGTTCTTC.

This rearrangement joins TRBV5-6 to TRBJ1-2; 8 bases align to TRBD1. Unmatched junction bases numbered 9, after V lost 0 bases and J lost 8 bases. This CDR3 comprises 15 residues. Germline assignment: CDR1 SGHDT and CDR2 YYEEEE. In DNA form, the CDR3 reads TGTGCCAGCAGCTTGGCCCATACAGGGGGTCTGGGCTACACCTTC. Its protein product is CASSLAHTGGLGYTF.

This clonotype occurred many times. This rearrangement joins TRBV5-6 to TRBJ1-1; D call uncertain. V lost 2 bases and J lost 7, with 6 bases in between. CDR1 SGHDT and CDR2 YYEEEE come from the germline V gene. This CDR3 is 11 amino acids long. The CDR3 region is CASSLASEAFF. The CDR3 DNA reads as TGTGCCAGCAGCTTAGCCAGTGAAGCTTTCTTT.

This clonotype was counted a few times. The chain has TRBV15 and TRBJ1-4, with a weak D call TRBD1 (6 bases). Trimming stripped 4 bases from V and 1 base from J, with 7 bases between. The CDR3 sequence is 14 residues long. Germline-derived CDR1 and CDR2 are LNHNV and YYDKDF (reference sequence). CDR3 region: CATSTGVTNEKLFF. The CDR3 DNA reads as TGTGCCACCAGCACAGGGGTAACTAATGAAAAACTGTTTTTT.

This clonotype was picked up many times. This chain joins TRBV3-1 and TRBJ2-7, with 9 bases lining up with TRBD2. Germline CDR1 LGHDT, CDR2 YNNKEL (reference sequence). The CDR3 sequence is 15 residues long. Losses at the gene ends were 1 base for V and 3 bases for J; bases not matched to a gene: 4. The CDR3 protein is CASSQGSGGHYEQYF. In DNA, the CDR3 is TGTGCCAGCAGCCAAGGTAGCGGGGGCCACTACGAGCAGTACTTC.

This clonotype was counted at least ten times. The CDR3 nucleotides are TGCGCCAGCAGCCTAGGACAGGGGGTATCTTCACCCCTCCACTTT. This sequence encodes CASSLGQGVSSPLHF. The chain recombines TRBV5-1 with TRBJ1-6; TRBD1 matches 10 bases. Trimming took 4 bases from V and 9 from J; bases not matched to a gene: 7. The CDR3 runs to 15 residues. From germline, CDR1 is SGHRS and CDR2 YFSETQ.

The V call is TRBV15, the J call TRBJ1-2, with D perhaps TRBD1 (5 bases). V was shortened by 5 bases and J by 5 bases, with 12 bases between the two germline ends. Germline V gene sequence: CDR1 LNHNV, CDR2 YYDKDF (reference sequence). The CDR3 is 13 residues long. The CDR3 loop is CATSPVDRYGYTF. Written as DNA, the CDR3 is TGTGCCACCAGCCCAGTCGACAGATATGGCTACACCTTC. Based on the CDR3 plus reference TRBV15 and TRBJ1-2, the full variable domain is DAMVIQNPRYQVTQFGKPVTLSCSQTLNHNVMYWYQQKSSQAPKLLFHYYDKDFNNEADTPDNFQSRRPNTSFCFLDIRSPGLGDTAMYLCATSPVDRYGYTFGSGTRLTVV.

This clonotype was counted at least ten times. The CDR3 protein is CASSLRENGYTF. The CDR3 region has the DNA TGTGCCAGCAGTCTCAGGGAAAATGGCTACACCTTC. The J gene is TRBJ1-2, the V gene TRBV12-3 or TRBV12-4, with a tentative D call TRBD1 (5 bases). This CDR3 comprises 12 residues. The V gene lost 5 bases and the J gene lost 6 bases, with 10 bases spanning the gap.

In its sample, this clonotype was seen many times. The chain employs TRBV20-1 and TRBJ2-3; D is possibly TRBD1 or TRBD2 (5 bases each). The CDR3 length is 12 residues. Germline V gives CDR1 DFQATT, CDR2 SNEGSKA (reference sequence). V shed 7 bases and J shed 0 bases, with 8 bases lying between them. The CDR3 DNA follows: TGCAGTGGGGACCGTAGCACAGATACGCAGTATTTT. It is translated as CSGDRSTDTQYF.